This passage covers 30 T cell receptor beta chains from one sample sequenced in a study of blood T cell repertoires in COVID-19 (dated by TCRdb to 2020 to 2022). Preparation of the library involved the immunoSEQ multiplex PCR assay. This is the immuneACCESS table as TCRdb keeps it, with only in-frame sequences that have V and J called. A part of the clones is gone; compared with another copy, unresolved V genes explain less than half, and the rest is unexplained. The sample yields 250,000 or so clones; around 81% were counted once. Roughly 3.2% of the sample goes to the ten largest clones. The material sequenced was PBMCs or T cells enriched from blood (not recorded which). The receptors originated from a man aged 50 or older who had recovered from COVID-19.

This clone was detected many times. The rearrangement links TRBV10-2 to TRBJ1-5, with 7 bases lining up with TRBD1. The CDR3 contains 13 residues. The trim removed 5 bases at V and 4 bases at J, leaving 2 bases unmatched. CDR1 WSHSY and CDR2 SAAADI come from the germline V gene. In DNA form, the CDR3 reads TGCGCCAGCAGTACAGGGGCAAATCAGCCCCAGCATTTT. Translated, it gives CASSTGANQPQHF.

Only a few counts were recorded for this clone. This chain links TRBV24-1 with TRBJ1-5; 7 bases line up with TRBD1. V lost 3 bases and J lost 6; bases outside the gene matches: 7. The germline gives CDR1 KGHDR, CDR2 SFDVKD. This CDR3 comprises 15 residues. In nucleotides, the CDR3 is TGTGCCACCAGTGATACAGGGGTTGGGGGTCAGCCCCAGCATTTT. It codes for CATSDTGVGGQPQHF.

The J gene is TRBJ2-7, the V gene TRBV19; 10 positions match TRBD2. The CDR3 length is 13 residues. The germline gives CDR1 LNHDA, CDR2 SQIVND (reference sequence). V trimming: 9 bases; J trimming: 3 bases; junction bases outside the gene matches: 5. CDR3 nucleotide sequence: TGTGCCAGCTTACCTAGCGGGAGCTACGAGCAGTACTTC. This translates into CASLPSGSYEQYF.

V gene TRBV10-3 combines with J gene TRBJ1-2, with D tentatively TRBD1 (6 bases). Trimming removed 4 bases from V and 3 bases from J, with 9 bases in between. Germline loops: CDR1 ENHRY, CDR2 SYGVKD. CDR3 size: 13 residues. The CDR3 DNA sequence: TGTGCCATCAGTGGAGGGGGGGACTATGGCTACACCTTC. Translation gives CAISGGGDYGYTF.

The chain is built from TRBV28 and TRBJ2-2, with 9 positions matching TRBD1. The CDR3 loop spans 12 amino acids. Losses at the gene ends were 4 bases for V and 9 bases for J; bases not matched to a gene: 0. CDR1 MDHEN and CDR2 SYDVKM come from the germline V gene. The CDR3, as DNA: TGTGCCAGCAGTTACAGGGGGCGGGAGCTGTTTTTT. Translating gives CASSYRGRELFF.

V gene TRBV27 combines with J gene TRBJ2-7; tentatively, D is TRBD1 (5 bases). In germline, CDR1 is MNHEY, CDR2 SMNVEV (reference sequence). CDR3 length: 13 residues. The V end was cut by 6 bases, the J end by 12 bases, with 21 bases between. The CDR3 DNA reads as TGTGCCAGCAGGAACGACAGAACTACTCGTCCGTACTTC. Translated: CASRNDRTTRPYF.

The V and J genes are TRBV20-1 and TRBJ2-7; D not certain. This CDR3 region has 11 residues. Germline V gene data show CDR1 as DFQATT and CDR2 as SNEGSKA (reference sequence). CDR3 coding DNA: TGCCCTCAAGTTGAGGACTACGAGCAGTACTTC. It yields the protein CPQVEDYEQYF.

This clone was observed a few times. V and J are TRBV5-8 and TRBJ1-2; 9 bases agree with TRBD1. The CDR3 spans 14 residues. With 4 bases clipped from V and 4 bases from J, the junction kept 5 bases outside the gene matches. Germline assignment: CDR1 SGHTS and CDR2 YDEGEE. The CDR3 region is CASSRTGAGYGYTF. CDR3 nucleotides: TGTGCCAGCAGCCGGACAGGGGCCGGCTATGGCTACACCTTC.

The chain has TRBV19 and TRBJ2-1; the D gene is possibly TRBD2 (7 bases). V was clipped by 5 bases and J by 5 bases, with 22 bases between them. The V gene's germline CDR1 is LNHDA and CDR2 SQIVND (reference sequence). The CDR3 is 17 amino acids. The DNA of the CDR3 is TGTGCCAGTAGTTCCGGGGGGTTCTGGGGGGCCGACAATGAGCAGTTCTTC. Its protein product is CASSSGGFWGADNEQFF.

This clone was seen only once. The chain employs TRBV28 and TRBJ2-7; 12 nucleotides line up with TRBD2. This CDR3 is 14 amino acids long. In germline, CDR1 is MDHEN, CDR2 SYDVKM. J was trimmed by 2 bases and V by 6 bases; bases with no gene match: 2. The CDR3 DNA sequence: TGTGCCAGCAGGACTAGCGGGAGCACCTACGAGCAGTACTTC. This encodes CASRTSGSTYEQYF.

This clone showed up just once. The V gene is TRBV5-1, the J gene TRBJ2-3, with D unresolved. CDR1 is SGHRS and CDR2 is YFSETQ in the germline V gene. Between the trimmed V and J ends, which lost 5 bases and 2 bases, there was a span of 3 bases. The CDR3 has 11 residues. The CDR3 nucleotides read TGCGCCAGCAGGGCCACAGATACGCAGTATTTT. It codes for CASRATDTQYF.

The chain joins TRBV7-3 to TRBJ2-2; D not certain. Germline CDR1 and CDR2: SGHTA and FQGTGA. The CDR3 spans 12 residues. The V end lost 5 bases, the J end lost 1 base, and 2 bases lay between the germline ends. As DNA, the CDR3 is TGTGCCAGCAGCCGGAACACCGGGGAGCTGTTTTTT. Its translation: CASSRNTGELFF. Together with reference TRBV7-3 and TRBJ2-2, the CDR3 gives the full variable domain: GAGVSQTPSNKVTEKGKYVELRCDPISGHTALYWYRQSLGQGPEFLIYFQGTGAADDSGLPNDRFFAVRPEGSVSTLKIQRTERGDSAVYLCASSRNTGELFFGEGSRLTVL.

This rearrangement joins TRBV12-5 to TRBJ2-5; D is possibly TRBD1 (5 bases). V was cut by 2 bases and J by 0 bases, with 19 bases left in between. Germline V lookup: CDR1 LGHNT, CDR2 FRNRAP. There are 18 residues in the CDR3. For the CDR3, the DNA is TGTGCTAGTGGTTTGACCCAAAAAGACAGCCTTGACCAAGAGACCCAGTACTTC. This translates into CASGLTQKDSLDQETQYF. Full variable domain (rest looked up from reference TRBV12-5 and TRBJ2-5): DARVTQTPRHKVTEMGQEVTMRCQPILGHNTVFWYRQTMMQGLELLAYFRNRAPLDDSGMPKDRFSAEMPDATLATLKIQPSEPRDSAVYFCASGLTQKDSLDQETQYFGPGTRLLVL.

The genes are TRBV2 and TRBJ2-7, with D perhaps matching TRBD1 (5 bases). Trimming left V 6 bases short and J 4 bases short, with 16 bases between. The CDR3 loop spans 14 amino acids. Germline lookup yields CDR1 SNHLY and CDR2 FYNNEI. CDR3 protein: CASRWGGIGYEQYF. In nucleotides, the CDR3 is TGTGCCAGCAGATGGGGCGGAATAGGGTACGAGCAGTACTTC.

This clone was counted once. The rearrangement joins TRBV5-6 to TRBJ2-7; maybe TRBD1 (6 bases). The germline V gene encodes CDR1 SGHDT and CDR2 YYEEEE. Trimming shortened V by 4 bases and J by 0 bases, and 20 bases separated the two germline ends. The CDR3 contains 17 residues. CDR3 coding DNA: TGTGCCAGCAGCGCCTTACTAGACAGGTCCTTCTCCTACGAGCAGTACTTC. Translated: CASSALLDRSFSYEQYF.

CDR3 DNA: TGTGCCAGCACCGGATCCGGACAGGGGCCTTCCTACGAGCAGTACTTC. It encodes CASTGSGQGPSYEQYF. The rearrangement joins TRBV7-9 to TRBJ2-7, with 9 bases identical to TRBD1. The CDR3 loop spans 16 amino acids. The germline gives CDR1 SEHNR, CDR2 FQNEAQ (reference sequence). The J segment lost 1 base and the V segment lost 7 bases, leaving 11 bases of the junction unmatched.

The V gene is TRBV29-1, the J gene TRBJ2-1, with 13 bases that match TRBD2. Germline trimming cut 6 bases from V and 5 bases from J; bases unmatched to any gene: 1. This CDR3 region has 13 residues. Looked up from germline, CDR1 is SQVTM and CDR2 is ANQGSEA. CDR3 in DNA: TGCAGCGTGGGGACTAGCGGGAACAATGAGCAGTTCTTC. Encoded protein: CSVGTSGNNEQFF.

This chain joins TRBV27 and TRBJ2-2; 7 nucleotides agree with TRBD2. CDR3 length equals 17 residues. V gave up 2 bases and J gave up 1 base; unmatched junction bases: 7. Germline lookup yields CDR1 MNHEY and CDR2 SMNVEV (reference sequence). The DNA for the CDR3 is TGTGCCAGCAGTTTACCACTTGGGGGGGGGAACACCGGGGAGCTGTTTTTT. Amino acids: CASSLPLGGGNTGELFF.

The J gene is TRBJ1-5, the V gene TRBV4-3, with TRBD1 as a possible D gene (6 bases). CDR1 is LGHNA and CDR2 is YSLEER in the germline V gene. The CDR3 runs to 15 residues. Trimming stripped 0 bases from V and 5 bases from J, with 11 bases between. The CDR3: CASSQDWQGHQPQHF. As DNA, the CDR3 is TGCGCCAGCAGCCAAGATTGGCAGGGGCATCAGCCCCAGCATTTT.

This chain joins TRBV11-2 and TRBJ1-5; weak D call: TRBD1 (5 bases). The CDR3 loop spans 14 amino acids. The ends were cut back, 5 bases at V and 4 bases at J, with 12 bases in the middle. The V gene's germline CDR1 is SGHAT and CDR2 FQNNGV. CDR3 loop: CASSATDRNQPQHF. The CDR3 DNA sequence: TGTGCCAGCAGCGCAACCGACAGAAATCAGCCCCAGCATTTT. Full variable domain (remainder filled in from reference TRBV11-2 and TRBJ1-5): EAGVAQSPRYKIIEKRQSVAFWCNPISGHATLYWYQQILGQGPKLLIQFQNNGVVDDSQLPKDRFSAERLKGVDSTLKIQPAKLEDSAVYLCASSATDRNQPQHFGDGTRLSIL.

The chain joins TRBV5-4 to TRBJ2-7, with TRBD1 as a possible D gene (6 bases). Per germline, CDR1 SGHNT and CDR2 YYREEE (reference sequence). The CDR3 contains 13 residues. The V gene lost 4 bases and the J gene lost 7 bases, with 15 bases spanning the gap. CDR3 bases: TGTGCCAGCAGCCGAACAGGGTTGGGGGAGCAGTACTTC. Amino acids: CASSRTGLGEQYF.

The chain combines TRBV10-3 with TRBJ1-1, with a possible D match to TRBD1 (5 bases). V lost 4 bases to trimming and J lost 1 base, with 13 bases between them. The germline V gene has CDR1 ENHRY and CDR2 SYGVKD. This CDR3 spans 15 amino acids. The CDR3 DNA follows: TGTGCCATCAGTGGCGGCAGGGTAAGGAACACTGAAGCTTTCTTT. This encodes CAISGGRVRNTEAFF.

This chain links TRBV11-2 with TRBJ1-1; a possible D gene is TRBD1 (6 bases). This CDR3 contains 13 residues. Germline V gene lookup returns CDR1 SGHAT and CDR2 FQNNGV. The ends were cut back, 7 bases at V and 4 bases at J, with 13 bases in the middle. Here the CDR3 reads CASTLVRGTEAFF. In DNA, the CDR3 is TGTGCCAGCACATTGGTCAGGGGCACTGAAGCTTTCTTT.

V is TRBV28 and J is TRBJ1-6; 9 bases fit TRBD1. From germline, CDR1 is MDHEN and CDR2 SYDVKM. The trim removed 7 bases at V and 7 bases at J, leaving 8 bases unmatched. The CDR3 covers 15 residues. As DNA, the CDR3 is TGTGCCAGCATGGGGGGACAGGGAGAAAATTCACCCCTCCACTTT. It codes for CASMGGQGENSPLHF.

This sequence joins TRBV14 and TRBJ2-3, with D perhaps TRBD2 (5 bases). The CDR3 sequence is 15 residues long. The ends were cut back, 4 bases at V and 7 bases at J, with 18 bases in the middle. Germline CDR1 is SGHDN and CDR2 is FVKESK. The chain's CDR3 is CASSPDPAGKNTQYF. CDR3 DNA: TGTGCCAGCAGCCCAGATCCTGCGGGCAAAAATACGCAGTATTTT.

The chain combines TRBV6-1 with TRBJ1-2; D remains unclear. V was pared by 5 bases and J by 3 bases, with 10 bases between. This CDR3 contains 13 residues. The germline gives CDR1 MNHNS, CDR2 SASEGT. Here the CDR3 DNA reads TGTGCCAGCAGTTATCAGGTTGACTATGGCTACACCTTC. Encoded protein: CASSYQVDYGYTF.

This chain links TRBV25-1 with TRBJ1-1; possibly TRBD1 for D (5 bases). CDR1 and CDR2 from the germline V gene are MGHDK and SYGVNS. V was trimmed by 3 bases and J by 6 bases, leaving 14 bases between them. This CDR3 is built from 14 residues. The CDR3 sequence: CASSEGTPGAEAFF. CDR3 sequence (DNA): TGTGCCAGCAGTGAGGGGACCCCGGGGGCTGAAGCTTTCTTT.

This clone was counted only a few times. V gene TRBV3-1 (or the pseudogene TRBV3-2) combines with J gene TRBJ2-5, with TRBD1 as a possible D gene (5 bases). This CDR3 has 13 amino acids. Germline V gene sequence: CDR1 LGHDT, CDR2 YNNKEL (reference sequence). V lost 8 bases, J lost 1 base, and 11 bases lay in between. The CDR3 is CASGEQGQETQYF. As DNA, the CDR3 is TGTGCCAGCGGCGAGCAGGGCCAAGAGACCCAGTACTTC.

The table lists this clone with a few counts. This CDR3 is CASSRVGALRGLYGYTF. CDR3 nucleotides: TGTGCCAGCAGCAGGGTGGGGGCACTCAGGGGCCTCTATGGCTACACCTTC. This rearrangement joins TRBV5-4 to TRBJ1-2, with D possibly matching TRBD1 (6 bases). This CDR3 has 17 amino acids. The V end lost 4 bases, the J end lost 4 bases, and 23 bases lay between the germline ends. CDR1 is SGHNT and CDR2 is YYREEE in the germline V gene (reference sequence).

J is TRBJ1-5 and V is TRBV7-9; the D gene is possibly TRBD1 (5 bases). Per the germline V gene, CDR1 is SEHNR and CDR2 is FQNEAQ (reference sequence). The CDR3 has 15 residues. V lost 5 bases, J lost 1 base, and 12 bases lay in between. The CDR3 DNA is TGTGCCAGCAGCGGGGGAGGTTCGAGCAATCAGCCCCAGCATTTT. It yields the protein CASSGGGSSNQPQHF.